Below, one T cell receptor (beta chain) is given with its context. Its antigen remains unidentified. Making TCR beta cDNA involved around 500 ng total RNA and a constant-region primer. Three-round nested multiplex PCR performed with slightly modified ARM-PCR produced the TCR beta libraries. Two initial PCR rounds of roughly 10 cycles each paired TRBV1-TRBV30 forward primers with a C-beta reverse primer. MiXCR, applied by TCRdb to the multiplex PCR reads, yields one record per CDR3 protein. Among more than 100,000 distinct CDR3 sequences listed, around 62% were seen once. This record comes from a study of tumor-infiltrating lymphocytes in primary liver carcinoma. Overall study: Staging placed the tumors at T1-T3 N0M0, and they measured about 4 to 11 cm across. Study-level points and caveats: It was tumor-adjacent and tumor-blood pairs that overlapped less than tumor region pairs did. Tumors carried a top-250-clone fraction significantly exceeding that of blood (p = 0.039).

The CDR3 extends over 15 amino acids. Germline CDR1 MNHEY, CDR2 SVGAGI. With 3 bases clipped from V and 10 bases from J, the junction kept 4 bases outside the gene matches. Scientists recovered RNA and DNA together from roughly 20-30 mg of unsorted bulk tissue. The receptor was derived from a woman in her sixties or seventies with primary liver carcinoma and hepatitis B virus infection. The sample was liver tumor tissue from sampling region 1. This sample's subset: tumor region T1, superior pole. The chain links TRBV6-5 to TRBJ2-1, with 15 positions matching TRBD2. CDR3 in DNA: TGTGCCAGCAGTTATGGACTAGCGGGAGGGGGGGAGCAGTTCTTC. Protein sequence: CASSYGLAGGGEQFF.